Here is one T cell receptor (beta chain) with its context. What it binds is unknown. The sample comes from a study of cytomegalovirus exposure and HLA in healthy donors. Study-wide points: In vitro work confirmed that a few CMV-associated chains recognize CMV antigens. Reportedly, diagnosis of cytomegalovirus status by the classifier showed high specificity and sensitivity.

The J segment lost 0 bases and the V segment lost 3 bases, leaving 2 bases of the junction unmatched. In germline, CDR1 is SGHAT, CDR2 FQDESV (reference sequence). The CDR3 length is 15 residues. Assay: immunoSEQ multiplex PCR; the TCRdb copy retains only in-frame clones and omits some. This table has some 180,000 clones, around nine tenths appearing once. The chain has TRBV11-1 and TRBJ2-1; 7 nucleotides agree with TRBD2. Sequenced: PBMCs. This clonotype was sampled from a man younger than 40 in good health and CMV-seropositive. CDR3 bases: TGTGCCAGCAGCTTCGCTAGCGGCTCCTACAATGAGCAGTTCTTC. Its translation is CASSFASGSYNEQFF.